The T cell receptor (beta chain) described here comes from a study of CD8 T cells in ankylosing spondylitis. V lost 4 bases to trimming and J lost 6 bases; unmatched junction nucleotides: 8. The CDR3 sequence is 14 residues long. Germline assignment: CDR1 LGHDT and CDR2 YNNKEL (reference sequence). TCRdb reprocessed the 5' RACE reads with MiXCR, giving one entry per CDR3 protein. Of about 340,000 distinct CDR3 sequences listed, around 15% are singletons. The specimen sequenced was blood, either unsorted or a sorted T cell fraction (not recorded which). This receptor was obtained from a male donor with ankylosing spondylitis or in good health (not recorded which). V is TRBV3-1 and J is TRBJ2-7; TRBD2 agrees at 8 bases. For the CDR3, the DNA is TGTGCCAGCAGCCTCTCCGGGACTAGGGGCGAGCAGTACTTC. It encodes CASSLSGTRGEQYF.